A selection of T cell receptor beta chains follows, all from one sample in a study of blood T cell repertoires in COVID-19. Sequencing used immunoSEQ multiplex PCR; TCRdb keeps in-frame clones, though not all of them. The table has around 230,000 clones, about 86% seen once; the top ten hold around 3%. Sequenced input: PBMCs or T cells enriched from blood (not recorded which). These receptors came from a woman between 35 and 50 years old with acute COVID-19. Each CDR3 is given with its conserved first and last residue. A D gene is named only where the DNA matches it firmly. Expanded clones are given a class, and other clones once, few, many or no size at all.

d_gene: TRBD1
j_gene: TRBJ1-5
abundance: -
v_gene: TRBV25-1
CDR3nt: TGTGCCAGCAGGGGGACAGGGGTTGGGGATCAGCCCCAGCATTTT
CDR3aa: CASRGTGVGDQPQHF

d_gene: -
j_gene: TRBJ2-1
abundance: once
v_gene: TRBV11-1
CDR3nt: TGTGCCAGCAGCTTAAAAACAGAGCAGTTCTTC
CDR3aa: CASSLKTEQFF

d_gene: TRBD1
j_gene: TRBJ2-3
abundance: once
v_gene: TRBV10-3
CDR3nt: TGTGCCATCAGGGACCGGGACAGGGGAACAGATACGCAGTATTTT
CDR3aa: CAIRDRDRGTDTQYF

d_gene: TRBD1
j_gene: TRBJ2-7
abundance: -
v_gene: TRBV29-1
CDR3nt: TGCAGCGTGAGGGACAGGGTATCCTACGAGCAGTACTTC
CDR3aa: CSVRDRVSYEQYF

d_gene: -
j_gene: TRBJ2-3
abundance: -
v_gene: TRBV11-2
CDR3nt: TGTGCCAGCACCCCTGAGTGGGATACGCAGTATTTT
CDR3aa: CASTPEWDTQYF

d_gene: TRBD2
j_gene: TRBJ2-1
abundance: -
v_gene: TRBV11-2
CDR3nt: TGTGCCAGCAGCTCCTCGCGAGCGGGGGTCTTATACAATGAGCAGTTCTTC
CDR3aa: CASSSSRAGVLYNEQFF

d_gene: -
j_gene: TRBJ2-5
abundance: -
v_gene: TRBV2
CDR3nt: TGTGCCAGCAGTGCAACAGGGGGGGCAGAGACCCAGTACTTC
CDR3aa: CASSATGGAETQYF

d_gene: TRBD2
j_gene: TRBJ2-7
abundance: -
v_gene: TRBV7-8
CDR3nt: TGTGCCAGCAGCTCCGCTGTGGGGAGGGCCTTGTACGAGCAGTACTTC
CDR3aa: CASSSAVGRALYEQYF

d_gene: TRBD2
j_gene: TRBJ2-1
abundance: once
v_gene: TRBV5-4
CDR3nt: TGTGCCAGCAGCGCAGGGACTAGTCGAGAGCAGTTCTTC
CDR3aa: CASSAGTSREQFF

d_gene: -
j_gene: TRBJ2-4
abundance: -
v_gene: TRBV10-3
CDR3nt: TGTGCCATCAGTGAGTTCGGGAGTAATACCAAAAACATTCAGTACTTC
CDR3aa: CAISEFGSNTKNIQYF

d_gene: TRBD2
j_gene: TRBJ2-1
abundance: -
v_gene: TRBV2
CDR3nt: TGTGCCAGCAACCGTCATAGCGGGGGCTACAATGAGCAGTTCTTC
CDR3aa: CASNRHSGGYNEQFF

d_gene: TRBD1
j_gene: TRBJ1-2
abundance: -
v_gene: TRBV2
CDR3nt: TGTGCCAGCCAGACAGTAACAGGGGGGTATGGCTACACCTTC
CDR3aa: CASQTVTGGYGYTF

d_gene: -
j_gene: TRBJ2-7
abundance: -
v_gene: TRBV11-2
CDR3nt: TGTGCCAGCAGCTCTAGGGGGACTAATTCCTACGAGCAGTACTTC
CDR3aa: CASSSRGTNSYEQYF

d_gene: -
j_gene: TRBJ1-2
abundance: -
v_gene: TRBV5-1
CDR3nt: TGCGCCAGCACCCTAGGCAGGGCTAACTATGGCTACACCTTC
CDR3aa: CASTLGRANYGYTF

d_gene: TRBD2
j_gene: TRBJ2-3
abundance: -
v_gene: TRBV9
CDR3nt: TGTGCCAGCAGCGTGACTTCCGGGACTAGCGGTATTACAGATACGCAGTATTTT
CDR3aa: CASSVTSGTSGITDTQYF

d_gene: -
j_gene: TRBJ2-1
abundance: -
v_gene: TRBV2
CDR3nt: TGTGCCAGCAGATCACGGGAGGAGCAGTTCTTC
CDR3aa: CASRSREEQFF

d_gene: TRBD2
j_gene: TRBJ2-1
abundance: -
v_gene: TRBV3-1/TRBV3-2
CDR3nt: TGTGCCAGCAGCCAAGATGAGTTTAGCGGGAGGGCCGCTAAGCAGTTCTTC
CDR3aa: CASSQDEFSGRAAKQFF